This T cell receptor (beta chain) stems from a study of cytomegalovirus exposure and HLA in healthy donors. Notes on the study in general: The study had only CMV serostatus as immune exposure information. V- and J-gene trimming of TCR beta was linked (in a later analysis) to a missense DCLRE1C variant. Prior analysis indicated that the majority of TCR beta V segments exhibited productivity approximately 90% or approximately 30% of the time. Most sequenced TCRs were rare (though some public TCRs occurred in many donors).

Note on this clone: Its antigen is unidentified.

It was with 60 Vbeta and 13 Jbeta primers that the PCR ran. The protocol was immunoSEQ multiplex PCR, while the TCRdb copy is restricted to in-frame clones and leaves out a portion. The sample gives 150,000 to 200,000 clones, about 80% of which show up once; around 1% is in the top ten. V was cut by 10 bases and J by 1 base, with 8 bases left in between. The CDR3 is made up of 13 amino acids. The germline V gene has CDR1 LGHNT and CDR2 FRNRAP. This clonotype was sampled from a woman aged 45-60 years in good health and CMV-seropositive. This chain links TRBV12-5 with TRBJ2-6, with a possible D match to TRBD2 (6 bases). The specimen sequenced was PBMCs. The CDR3 nucleotides are TGTGCTATTGGGAGGTCTGGGGCCAACGTCCTGACTTTC. This sequence encodes CAIGRSGANVLTF.